This entry features one TCR beta chain sequence. This sample was taken from a study of blood T cell repertoires in COVID-19. Methods used by the authors: Using reference gene primer amplification, nucleated cell counts were estimated. Profiled with immunoSEQ multiplex PCR; TCRdb holds only in-frame clones, not every one. For V, J and clone size, that table is used; D and trimming come from the DNA. The sample records nearly 250,000 clones, 86% being singletons. Trimming cost V 4 bases and J 2 bases; bases outside gene matches: 7. The CDR3 has 18 residues. CDR1 is SGHTA and CDR2 is FQGNSA in the germline V gene.

Sequencing used peripheral blood. V and J are TRBV7-2 and TRBJ2-3; TRBD2 aligns across 15 bases. The TCR comes from an older woman who had recovered from COVID-19. In DNA form, the CDR3 reads TGTGCCAGCAGCTCAAGCGGACTAGCGGGGGGGTACACAGATACGCAGTATTTT. Residues: CASSSSGLAGGYTDTQYF.